The 21 T cell receptor beta chains reported below all come from one sample, sequenced in a study of long-term antiretroviral therapy in people with HIV. The libraries were made with immunoSEQ v3.0 at survey level. TCRdb's table, derived via immunoSEQ multiplex PCR, lists solely in-frame clones and lacks some. The repertoire holds some 28,000 clones, with roughly 84% as singletons. The sequences come from unsorted PBMCs, collected 2.7 to 2.8 years after starting antiretroviral therapy. These receptors all stem from a man aged 25-45 years with HIV.

The chain recombines TRBV5-1 with TRBJ1-2, with 10 bases identical to TRBD1. Per germline, CDR1 SGHRS and CDR2 YFSETQ. The CDR3 is made up of 15 amino acids. The V gene end was trimmed by 0 bases and the J gene end by 2 bases; junction bases not matched to a gene: 1. The CDR3 DNA reads TGCGCCAGCAGCTTGGGGACAGGGGGGAACTATGGCTACACCTTC. Residues: CASSLGTGGNYGYTF.

The rearrangement uses TRBV30 and TRBJ2-7; TRBD2 agrees at 11 bases. Per germline, CDR1 GTSNPN and CDR2 SVGIG (reference sequence). V shed 6 bases and J 6 bases; nucleotides not matched to a gene: 13. The CDR3 runs 15 residues. CDR3 in amino acids: CACTTGLAVLGEQYF. CDR3 sequence (DNA): TGTGCCTGCACTACGGGACTAGCGGTCTTGGGCGAGCAGTACTTC.

This chain joins TRBV9 and TRBJ2-3, with a weak D call TRBD2 (7 bases). Germline CDR1 and CDR2: SGDLS and YYNGEE. The CDR3 loop spans 16 amino acids. Trimming shortened V by 0 bases and J by 1 base, and 12 bases separated the two germline ends. CDR3 region: CASSVEGGGRTDTQYF. Written as DNA, the CDR3 is TGTGCCAGCAGCGTAGAAGGGGGGGGCCGCACAGATACGCAGTATTTT.

V usage is TRBV19 and J usage is TRBJ1-5; 7 nucleotides agree with TRBD1. Per germline, CDR1 LNHDA and CDR2 SQIVND (reference sequence). Unmatched junction bases numbered 11, after V lost 7 bases and J lost 2 bases. The CDR3 consists of 16 residues. CDR3 DNA sequence: TGTGCCAGTACGGTCGGACAGGCCCGTCGCAATCAGCCCCAGCATTTT. Amino acids: CASTVGQARRNQPQHF.

This chain links TRBV4-3 with TRBJ2-1, with 7 bases lining up with TRBD2. The CDR3 is made up of 13 amino acids. The trim removed 0 bases at V and 10 bases at J, leaving 3 bases unmatched. CDR1 is LGHNA, CDR2 YSLEER, per germline. The CDR3 sequence: CASSQEAGLEQFF. The CDR3 nucleotides read TGCGCCAGCAGCCAAGAAGCGGGACTAGAGCAGTTCTTC.

This sequence joins TRBV7-9 and TRBJ2-7; 15 bases line up with TRBD2. V lost 10 bases, J lost 7 bases, and 5 bases stayed unmatched. CDR1 is SEHNR and CDR2 is FQNEAQ in the germline V gene (reference sequence). This CDR3 spans 13 amino acids. The CDR3 DNA reads as TGTGCCATCGGACTAGCGGGGGGGCGGGAGCAGTACTTC. The encoded protein is CAIGLAGGREQYF.

The rearrangement links TRBV19 to TRBJ1-2; D gene unclear. Germline V gives CDR1 LNHDA, CDR2 SQIVND (reference sequence). The CDR3 is 13 residues long. The V end was cut by 5 bases, the J end by 5 bases, with 12 bases between. CDR3 residues: CASSGGGYYGYTF. CDR3 DNA sequence: TGTGCCAGTAGTGGAGGAGGTTATTATGGCTACACCTTC.

The V gene is TRBV7-2, the J gene TRBJ2-3; 7 positions match TRBD1. The CDR3 is 14 amino acids. Germline V gene data show CDR1 as SGHTA and CDR2 as FQGNSA. V shed 8 bases, J shed 4 bases, and the junction held 9 bases outside the gene matches. CDR3 sequence reads: CASSTGEAADTQYF. The DNA of the CDR3 is TGTGCCAGCTCCACAGGGGAAGCGGCAGATACGCAGTATTTT.

This clone was counted once. V is TRBV7-6 and J is TRBJ1-3; 9 bases match TRBD1. Germline CDR1 is SGHVS and CDR2 is FNYEAQ. The ends lost 1 base at V and 0 bases at J; junction bases unmatched: 1. This CDR3 region has 16 residues. The CDR3 reads CASSLGTGDSGNTIYF. CDR3 sequence (DNA): TGTGCCAGCAGCTTAGGGACAGGGGACTCTGGAAACACCATATATTTT. Full variable domain (rest looked up from reference TRBV7-6 and TRBJ1-3): GAGVSQSPRYKVTKRGQDVALRCDPISGHVSLYWYRQALGQGPEFLTYFNYEAQQDKSGLPNDRFSAERPEGSISTLTIQRTEQRDSAMYRCASSLGTGDSGNTIYFGEGSWLTVV.

This chain connects TRBV29-1 to TRBJ2-5; D is unresolved. The CDR3 has 12 amino acids. The germline V gene encodes CDR1 SQVTM and CDR2 ANQGSEA. The V end lost 4 bases, the J end lost 9 bases, and 15 bases lay between the germline ends. CDR3 residues: CSVAVASSAQYF. The CDR3 coding sequence is TGCAGCGTTGCGGTTGCTTCGAGTGCCCAGTACTTC. The full variable domain, its missing parts supplied by reference TRBV29-1 and TRBJ2-5, is SAVISQKPSRDICQRGTSLTIQCQVDSQVTMMFWYRQQPGQSLTLIATANQGSEATYESGFVIDKFPISRPNLTFSTLTVSNMSPEDSSIYLCSVAVASSAQYFGPGTRLLVL.

This rearrangement joins TRBV5-1 to TRBJ2-3; D is unresolved. The CDR3 spans 16 residues. Germline V gene lookup returns CDR1 SGHRS and CDR2 YFSETQ. V shed 1 base and J shed 0 bases, with 12 bases lying between them. CDR3 sequence: CASSLNGRTSTDTQYF. CDR3 DNA: TGCGCCAGCAGCTTGAATGGACGAACTAGCACAGATACGCAGTATTTT.

The rearrangement links TRBV27 to TRBJ2-6; tentative D call: TRBD1 (5 bases). Per germline, CDR1 MNHEY and CDR2 SMNVEV (reference sequence). The length of the CDR3 is 15 residues. Trimming removed 7 bases from V and 0 bases from J, with 10 bases in between. CDR3 sequence reads: CASKRQPSGANVLTF. CDR3 sequence (DNA): TGTGCCAGCAAGAGACAGCCCTCTGGGGCCAACGTCCTGACTTTC.

The chain employs TRBV7-6 and TRBJ2-3; D remains unclear. CDR1 is SGHVS, CDR2 FNYEAQ, per germline. The V end was cut by 2 bases, the J end by 2 bases, with 11 bases between. The CDR3 has 15 amino acids. The CDR3: CASSLRPDLTDTQYF. As DNA, the CDR3 is TGTGCCAGCAGCTTAAGACCGGATCTCACAGATACGCAGTATTTT.

This clone was counted a single time. The chain employs TRBV5-1 and TRBJ2-3; D unresolved. V was trimmed by 0 bases and J by 6 bases, leaving 5 bases between them. The CDR3 totals 12 residues. Germline lookup yields CDR1 SGHRS and CDR2 YFSETQ. The CDR3 DNA reads as TGCGCCAGCAGCTTGGCCTGGGATACGCAGTATTTT. Translation: CASSLAWDTQYF.

The V call is TRBV7-8, the J call TRBJ2-5, with TRBD2 matching 11 bases. The V segment lost 5 bases and the J segment 2 bases; nucleotides outside the gene matches: 4. The germline CDR1 and CDR2 sequences are SGHVS and FQNEAQ. The CDR3 length is 15 residues. The CDR3 is CASSPRTSGQETQYF. CDR3 nucleotide sequence: TGTGCCAGCAGCCCAAGGACTAGCGGGCAAGAGACCCAGTACTTC.

Worth noting for this clone: The sample holds other DNA sequences that translate to the same CDR3. This sequence joins TRBV11-2 and TRBJ2-7; D not resolved. V was cut by 5 bases and J by 4 bases, with 9 bases left in between. Germline V lookup: CDR1 SGHAT, CDR2 FQNNGV. This CDR3 has 12 residues. CDR3 nucleotide sequence: TGTGCCAGCAGCCCCCCCGGGTACGAGCAGTACTTC. It translates to CASSPPGYEQYF.

This clone has a handful of counts. The chain carries TRBV19 and TRBJ1-2, with 9 nucleotides matching TRBD1. Losses at the gene ends were 10 bases for V and 5 bases for J; bases not matched to a gene: 5. This CDR3 contains 12 residues. Per the germline V gene, CDR1 is LNHDA and CDR2 is SQIVND (reference sequence). CDR3 amino acids: CATTGGPYGYTF. The CDR3 DNA reads as TGTGCCACCACAGGGGGCCCGTATGGCTACACCTTC. The full variable domain, rest sourced from reference TRBV19 and TRBJ1-2, is DGGITQSPKYLFRKEGQNVTLSCEQNLNHDAMYWYRQDPGQGLRLIYYSQIVNDFQKGDIAEGYSVSREKKESFPLTVTSAQKNPTAFYLCATTGGPYGYTFGSGTRLTVV.

The V gene is TRBV6-6, the J gene TRBJ1-2; D is unclear. Trimming pared 7 bases from V and 8 bases from J, leaving 14 bases between. The CDR3 extends over 12 amino acids. Germline V CDR1 and CDR2: MNHNY, SVGAGI (reference sequence). The CDR3 loop reads CASTLTAEGYTF. The CDR3 DNA is TGTGCCAGCACCCTTACGGCGGAGGGCTACACCTTC.

This chain uses TRBV13 with TRBJ2-3; 13 bases agree with TRBD2. CDR1 and CDR2 (germline): PRHDT, FYEKMQ (reference sequence). J was trimmed by 2 bases and V by 3 bases; bases with no gene match: 2. The CDR3 is made up of 16 amino acids. The DNA of the CDR3 is TGTGCCAGCAGCTTTGGGACTAGCGGGACCACAGATACGCAGTATTTT. Protein sequence: CASSFGTSGTTDTQYF.

The rearrangement joins TRBV19 to TRBJ1-3; D gene uncertain. V lost 2 bases to trimming and J lost 0 bases, with 8 bases between them. The CDR3 length is 15 residues. The germline V gene has CDR1 LNHDA and CDR2 SQIVND (reference sequence). CDR3 region: CASSISTDSGNTIYF. The CDR3 DNA sequence: TGTGCCAGTAGTATATCCACGGACTCTGGAAACACCATATATTTT.

The gene calls are TRBV10-2 and TRBJ2-4; D is ambiguous. This CDR3 comprises 17 residues. Trimming stripped 0 bases from V and 0 bases from J, with 12 bases between. Looked up from germline, CDR1 is WSHSY and CDR2 is SAAADI. In DNA form, the CDR3 reads TGCGCCAGCAGTGAGTCAGGAGAGTCTCTAGCCAAAAACATTCAGTACTTC. This codes for CASSESGESLAKNIQYF.